The 30 T cell receptor beta chains given below trace back to one sample, sequenced in a study of blood T cell repertoires in COVID-19. TCRdb's table, derived via immunoSEQ multiplex PCR, lists solely in-frame clones and lacks some. Of some 400,000 clones in the sample, under 90% were seen once. The sample was PBMCs or T cells enriched from blood (not recorded which). These receptors were obtained from a woman in her twenties or thirties who had recovered from COVID-19.

V usage is TRBV30 and J usage is TRBJ1-2; 8 nucleotides line up with TRBD1. This CDR3 region has 15 residues. Germline values: CDR1 GTSNPN, CDR2 SVGIG (reference sequence). V dropped 3 bases and J dropped 1; count of bases not matched to a gene: 7. The chain's CDR3 is CAWRSGTGRNYGYTF. In DNA, the CDR3 is TGTGCCTGGAGGAGTGGGACAGGCCGTAACTATGGCTACACCTTC.

The rearrangement uses TRBV4-2 and TRBJ2-7; 9 nucleotides match TRBD1. Germline CDR1 and CDR2: LGHNA and YNFKEQ. Losses at the gene ends were 4 bases for V and 5 bases for J; bases not matched to a gene: 12. This CDR3 is 16 amino acids long. CDR3 loop: CASSLFTGTGSDEQYF. The CDR3 bases are TGTGCCAGCAGCCTTTTTACCGGGACAGGGAGCGACGAGCAGTACTTC.

The rearrangement links TRBV5-6 to TRBJ2-5; 9 bases line up with TRBD2. Germline V CDR1 and CDR2: SGHDT, YYEEEE. The CDR3 has 17 amino acids. Trimming took 0 bases from V and 1 from J; bases not matched to a gene: 7. This CDR3 is CASSLVTLAGIQETQYF. Here the CDR3 DNA reads TGTGCCAGCAGCTTGGTTACCCTAGCGGGAATCCAAGAGACCCAGTACTTC.

This clone was observed once. The V call is TRBV30, the J call TRBJ1-5; TRBD1 might be the D (5 bases). CDR3 length: 13 residues. The germline gives CDR1 GTSNPN, CDR2 SVGIG (reference sequence). Trimming cost V 4 bases and J 5 bases, with 12 bases left between them. The CDR3 spells CAWNQGYDQPQHF. For the CDR3, the DNA is TGTGCCTGGAACCAGGGTTATGATCAGCCCCAGCATTTT.

This rearrangement joins TRBV30 to TRBJ2-3, with 9 bases that match TRBD2. Germline CDR1 reads GTSNPN; CDR2 reads SVGIG (reference sequence). CDR3 size: 15 residues. V was pared by 7 bases and J by 2 bases, with 10 bases of the junction left unmatched. The CDR3 is CASEAGGQYTDTQYF. The DNA of the CDR3 is TGTGCCTCCGAAGCGGGGGGCCAATACACAGATACGCAGTATTTT.

V is TRBV9 and J is TRBJ2-1; 8 bases line up with TRBD2. Germline V CDR1 and CDR2: SGDLS, YYNGEE. The CDR3 extends over 15 amino acids. V was pared by 3 bases and J by 9 bases, with 11 bases of the junction left unmatched. The chain's CDR3 is CASSASGLGDPEQFF. The CDR3 region has the DNA TGTGCCAGCAGCGCCTCGGGACTAGGGGACCCTGAGCAGTTCTTC.

The genes are TRBV2 and TRBJ2-7, with TRBD1 matching over 11 bases. V was clipped by 10 bases and J by 0 bases; unmatched bases: 20. This CDR3 has 19 residues. Per the germline V gene, CDR1 is SNHLY and CDR2 is FYNNEI. CDR3 region: CATLGPGQGDSDYSYEQYF. In DNA, the CDR3 is TGTGCCACCCTGGGGCCGGGACAGGGGGATTCTGATTACTCCTACGAGCAGTACTTC.

The chain carries TRBV19 and TRBJ2-7, with TRBD1 as a possible D gene (5 bases). This CDR3 contains 13 residues. Trimming left V 3 bases short and J 4 bases short, with 10 bases between. CDR1 LNHDA and CDR2 SQIVND come from the germline V gene (reference sequence). CDR3 region: CASSMNPGYEQYF. In DNA, the CDR3 is TGTGCCAGTAGTATGAACCCAGGGTACGAGCAGTACTTC.

The chain has TRBV28 and TRBJ2-1, with 12 bases matching TRBD2. CDR1 and CDR2 (germline): MDHEN, SYDVKM. CDR3 length equals 15 residues. The junction had 9 bases not matched to a gene; V was cut back by 5 bases and J by 10 bases. In nucleotides, the CDR3 is TGTGCCAGCAGTCCGGGACTAGCGGGTCGCACCGAGCAGTTCTTC. Its translation is CASSPGLAGRTEQFF.

CDR3 amino acids: CASSLGDRTGQPQHF. The CDR3 bases are TGTGCCAGCAGCTTAGGGGACAGGACCGGTCAGCCCCAGCATTTT. V and J are TRBV11-2 and TRBJ1-5; TRBD1 matches 8 bases. The V and J ends lost 1 base and 6 bases, in that order; junction bases with no gene match: 5. This CDR3 region has 15 residues. Germline V gives CDR1 SGHAT, CDR2 FQNNGV.

The chain employs TRBV27 and TRBJ1-2; D possibly corresponds to TRBD1 (5 bases). V was shortened by 3 bases and J by 4 bases, with 21 bases between the two germline ends. This CDR3 contains 17 residues. The germline V gene has CDR1 MNHEY and CDR2 SMNVEV (reference sequence). The CDR3 nucleotides are TGTGCCAGCAGTTTTATTCATCGGGCAGGGCGCTTCTATGGCTACACCTTC. It specifies CASSFIHRAGRFYGYTF.

V is TRBV11-2 and J is TRBJ1-1, with unresolved D. CDR1 is SGHAT and CDR2 is FQNNGV in the germline V gene. The V gene lost 0 bases and the J gene lost 4 bases, with 12 bases spanning the gap. The CDR3 contains 15 residues. The CDR3 loop reads CASSLDTGFRTEAFF. CDR3 nucleotides: TGTGCCAGCAGCTTAGATACCGGGTTTCGCACTGAAGCTTTCTTT.

V usage is TRBV3-1 (or the pseudogene TRBV3-2) and J usage is TRBJ2-2; 10 bases are a match to TRBD2. Unmatched junction bases numbered 0, after V lost 5 bases and J lost 0 bases. From germline, CDR1 is LGHDT and CDR2 YNNKEL (reference sequence). There are 15 residues in the CDR3. CDR3 sequence reads: CASSGTSANTGELFF. In nucleotides, the CDR3 is TGTGCCAGCAGCGGGACTAGCGCGAACACCGGGGAGCTGTTTTTT.

J is TRBJ2-3 and V is TRBV2, with TRBD1 matching over 9 bases. This CDR3 has 14 amino acids. The germline V gene encodes CDR1 SNHLY and CDR2 FYNNEI. V shed 7 bases and J 8 bases; nucleotides not matched to a gene: 10. CDR3 loop: CASTGTGSRVTQYF. The CDR3 coding sequence is TGTGCCAGCACCGGGACAGGGAGTCGGGTTACGCAGTATTTT.

The chain joins TRBV7-3 to TRBJ2-3, with 7 bases fitting TRBD1. Germline trimming cut 5 bases from V and 1 base from J; bases unmatched to any gene: 9. Germline assignment: CDR1 SGHTA and CDR2 FQGTGA. The CDR3 runs 16 residues. This CDR3 is CASSPQWTGGTDTQYF. The CDR3 DNA follows: TGTGCCAGCAGCCCCCAATGGACAGGCGGCACAGATACGCAGTATTTT.

The chain is built from TRBV7-9 and TRBJ1-5; no firm D call. CDR1 and CDR2 (germline): SEHNR, FQNEAQ (reference sequence). Trimming took off 8 bases at V and 2 bases at J, with 10 bases between the two ends. The CDR3 spans 13 residues. The DNA for the CDR3 is TGTGCCAGCGGGCGGGGAGGCAATCAGCCCCAGCATTTT. It codes for CASGRGGNQPQHF.

The chain links TRBV27 to TRBJ1-1, with 9 bases lining up with TRBD1. CDR1 is MNHEY and CDR2 is SMNVEV in the germline V gene (reference sequence). V dropped 2 bases and J dropped 3; count of bases not matched to a gene: 4. The CDR3 runs to 15 residues. CDR3 amino acids: CASSLRGTGYTEAFF. The CDR3, as DNA: TGTGCCAGCAGTTTAAGAGGGACAGGGTACACTGAAGCTTTCTTT.

This clone was picked up one time. The chain joins TRBV9 to TRBJ2-3; TRBD2 matches 12 bases. V gave up 1 base and J gave up 9 bases; unmatched junction bases: 9. The CDR3 spans 16 residues. CDR1 is SGDLS and CDR2 is YYNGEE in the germline V gene. The CDR3, as DNA: TGTGCCAGCAGCGTACCCCTAGCGGGGGGGCCGGAGACGCAGTATTTT. Residues: CASSVPLAGGPETQYF.

The rearrangement joins TRBV14 to TRBJ2-5; 10 positions match TRBD1. This CDR3 region has 16 residues. Germline loops: CDR1 SGHDN, CDR2 FVKESK. Germline trimming cut 0 bases from V and 7 bases from J; bases unmatched to any gene: 8. CDR3 DNA sequence: TGTGCCAGCAGCCAAGAAAGACAGGGGGCATCTGGGACCCAGTACTTC. Translating it yields CASSQERQGASGTQYF.

V gene TRBV27 combines with J gene TRBJ1-4, with D perhaps matching TRBD1 (6 bases). The CDR3 contains 15 residues. CDR1 is MNHEY and CDR2 is SMNVEV in the germline V gene (reference sequence). Trimming pared 4 bases from V and 8 bases from J, leaving 17 bases between. For the CDR3, the DNA is TGTGCCAGCAGTTCCCTTGGGGCAGGGGAGGAAAAACTGTTTTTT. Amino acid sequence: CASSSLGAGEEKLFF.

V and J are TRBV7-3 and TRBJ2-7; 9 nucleotides align to TRBD1. The germline V gene encodes CDR1 SGHTA and CDR2 FQGTGA. This CDR3 region has 13 residues. The J segment lost 6 bases and the V segment lost 8 bases, leaving 8 bases of the junction unmatched. CDR3 amino acids: CASHKGQGTEQYF. In DNA form, the CDR3 reads TGTGCCAGCCACAAGGGACAGGGTACCGAGCAGTACTTC.

The V and J genes are TRBV4-2 and TRBJ1-6, with D unresolved. The germline V and J ends were trimmed by 0 bases and 2 bases, with 14 bases remaining between them. The CDR3 is 18 amino acids. Germline lookup yields CDR1 LGHNA and CDR2 YNFKEQ. The CDR3 coding sequence is TGTGCCAGCAGCCAAGATCCGTCGAGGCAGACCTATAATTCACCCCTCCACTTT. Translation gives CASSQDPSRQTYNSPLHF.

The J gene is TRBJ2-7, the V gene TRBV9; 7 bases map to TRBD1. Trimming took 3 bases from V and 5 from J; bases not matched to a gene: 5. The V gene's germline CDR1 is SGDLS and CDR2 YYNGEE. This CDR3 comprises 13 residues. The CDR3 sequence is CASSGDSPDEQYF. CDR3 nucleotides: TGTGCCAGCAGCGGGGACAGTCCTGACGAGCAGTACTTC.

This clone was counted once. The chain links TRBV19 to TRBJ1-2; D not certain. There are 14 residues in the CDR3. Germline assignment: CDR1 LNHDA and CDR2 SQIVND (reference sequence). V lost 7 bases to trimming and J lost 2 bases, with 14 bases between them. CDR3: CASMRAGVNYGYTF. The CDR3 DNA reads as TGTGCCAGTATGAGAGCAGGCGTCAACTATGGCTACACCTTC.

This clone was seen many times. This chain uses TRBV14 with TRBJ1-2; the D gene is possibly TRBD1 (6 bases). The CDR3 runs to 13 residues. The germline V gene has CDR1 SGHDN and CDR2 FVKESK. V was clipped by 7 bases and J by 5 bases, with 14 bases between them. The CDR3 region has the DNA TGTGCCAGCACCCTCGGGGACACGTATGGCTACACCTTC. Its protein is CASTLGDTYGYTF.

This clone was seen more than once but under ten times. This chain links TRBV9 with TRBJ1-6; D possibly corresponds to TRBD1 (6 bases). Germline V gene data show CDR1 as SGDLS and CDR2 as YYNGEE. Trimming took 4 bases from V and 7 from J, leaving 15 bases between them. The CDR3 runs 15 residues. The CDR3 protein is CASSYGGLGNSPLHF. The CDR3 region has the DNA TGTGCCAGCAGCTACGGGGGGCTGGGAAATTCACCCCTCCACTTT.

The count of this clone is one. This chain joins TRBV5-6 and TRBJ2-2; D is perhaps TRBD1 (5 bases). The CDR3 loop spans 14 amino acids. The germline CDR1 and CDR2 sequences are SGHDT and YYEEEE. Trimming took 0 bases from V and 4 from J, leaving 7 bases between them. The CDR3, as DNA: TGTGCCAGCAGCTTGGTCAGGGCCACCGGGGAGCTGTTTTTT. Protein: CASSLVRATGELFF.

The V call is TRBV6-2 or TRBV6-3, the J call TRBJ1-1, with a possible D match to TRBD1 (6 bases). V was pared by 2 bases and J by 1 base, with 17 bases between. The germline V gene encodes CDR1 MNHEY and CDR2 SVGEGT. The CDR3 extends over 17 amino acids. The CDR3 DNA is TGTGCCAGCAGTTACGGATGGCAGGGGTCGGGGAACACTGAAGCTTTCTTT. Translation: CASSYGWQGSGNTEAFF.

The chain couples TRBV19 to TRBJ2-3; 7 nucleotides align to TRBD1. The germline gives CDR1 LNHDA, CDR2 SQIVND (reference sequence). J lost 3 bases, V lost 3 bases, and 9 bases had no gene match. The CDR3 loop spans 16 amino acids. CDR3 in amino acids: CASSMDRSKGTDTQYF. CDR3 coding DNA: TGTGCCAGTAGTATGGACAGGTCCAAGGGAACAGATACGCAGTATTTT.

The table lists this clone with a count of one. The J gene is TRBJ1-2, the V gene TRBV6-5; 9 bases map to TRBD1. CDR1 MNHEY and CDR2 SVGAGI come from the germline V gene. The CDR3 covers 13 residues. The V gene end was trimmed by 4 bases and the J gene end by 6 bases; junction bases not matched to a gene: 3. The CDR3 sequence: CASSWTGDDGYTF. The CDR3 DNA reads TGTGCCAGCAGTTGGACAGGGGATGATGGCTACACCTTC.